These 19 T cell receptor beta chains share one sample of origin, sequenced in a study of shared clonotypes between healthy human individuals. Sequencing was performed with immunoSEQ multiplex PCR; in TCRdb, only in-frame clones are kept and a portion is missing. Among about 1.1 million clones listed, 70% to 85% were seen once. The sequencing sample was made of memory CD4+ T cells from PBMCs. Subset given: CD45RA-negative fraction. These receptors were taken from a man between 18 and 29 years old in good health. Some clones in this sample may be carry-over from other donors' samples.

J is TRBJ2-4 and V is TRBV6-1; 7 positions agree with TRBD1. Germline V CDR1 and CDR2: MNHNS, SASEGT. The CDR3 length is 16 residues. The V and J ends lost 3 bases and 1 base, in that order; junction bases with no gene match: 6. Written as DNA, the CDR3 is TGTGCCAGCAGTGAGCAGGGGGAAGGGGCCAAAAACATTCAGTACTTC. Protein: CASSEQGEGAKNIQYF.

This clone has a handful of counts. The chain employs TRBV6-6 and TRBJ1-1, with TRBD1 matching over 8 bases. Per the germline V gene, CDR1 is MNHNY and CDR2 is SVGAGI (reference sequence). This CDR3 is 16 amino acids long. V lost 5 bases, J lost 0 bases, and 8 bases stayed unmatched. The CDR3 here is CASSPGTGLMNTEAFF. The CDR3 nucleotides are TGTGCCAGCAGTCCCGGGACAGGATTAATGAACACTGAAGCTTTCTTT.

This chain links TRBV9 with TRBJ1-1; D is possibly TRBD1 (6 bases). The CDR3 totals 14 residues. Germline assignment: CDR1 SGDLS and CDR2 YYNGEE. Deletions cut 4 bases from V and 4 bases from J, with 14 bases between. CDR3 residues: CASSLGGGATEAFF. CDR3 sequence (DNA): TGTGCCAGCAGCTTAGGTGGGGGGGCCACTGAAGCTTTCTTT.

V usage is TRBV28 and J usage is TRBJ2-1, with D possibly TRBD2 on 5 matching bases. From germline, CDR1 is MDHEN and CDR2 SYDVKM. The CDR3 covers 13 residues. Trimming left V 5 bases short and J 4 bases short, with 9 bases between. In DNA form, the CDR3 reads TGTGCCAGCAGTCGGCGGGTTTACAATGAGCAGTTCTTC. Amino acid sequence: CASSRRVYNEQFF.

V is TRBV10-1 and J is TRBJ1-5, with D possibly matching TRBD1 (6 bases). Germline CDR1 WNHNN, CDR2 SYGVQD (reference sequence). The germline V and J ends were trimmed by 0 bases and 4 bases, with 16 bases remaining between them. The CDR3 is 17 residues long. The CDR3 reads CASSESVEGTCNQPQHF. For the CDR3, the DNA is TGCGCCAGCAGTGAGTCGGTAGAGGGGACATGTAATCAGCCCCAGCATTTT.

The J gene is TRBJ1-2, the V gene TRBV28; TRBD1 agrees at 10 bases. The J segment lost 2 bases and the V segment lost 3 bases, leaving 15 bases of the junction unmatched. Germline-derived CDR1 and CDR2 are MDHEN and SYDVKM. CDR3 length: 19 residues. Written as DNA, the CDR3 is TGTGCCAGCAGTTTGGAGGAATGGGCCGGGACAGGGGAGAACTATGGCTACACCTTC. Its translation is CASSLEEWAGTGENYGYTF.

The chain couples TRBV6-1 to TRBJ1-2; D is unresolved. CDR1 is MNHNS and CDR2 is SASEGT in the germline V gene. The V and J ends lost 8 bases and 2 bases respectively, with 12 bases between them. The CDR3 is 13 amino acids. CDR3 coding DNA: TGTGCCAGCCAACGGGCTGGCAACTATGGCTACACCTTC. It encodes CASQRAGNYGYTF.

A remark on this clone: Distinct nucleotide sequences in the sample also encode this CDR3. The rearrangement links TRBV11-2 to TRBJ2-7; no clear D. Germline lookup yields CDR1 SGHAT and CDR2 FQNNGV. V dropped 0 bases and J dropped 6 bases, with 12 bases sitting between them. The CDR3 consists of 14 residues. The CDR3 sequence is CASSLDRGSGEQYF. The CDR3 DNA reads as TGTGCCAGCAGCTTAGATCGTGGCTCCGGCGAGCAGTACTTC.

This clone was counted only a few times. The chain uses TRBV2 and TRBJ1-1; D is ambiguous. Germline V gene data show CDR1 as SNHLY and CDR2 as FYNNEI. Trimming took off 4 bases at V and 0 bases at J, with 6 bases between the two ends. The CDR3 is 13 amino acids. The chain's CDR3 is CASSGLMNTEAFF. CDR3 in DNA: TGTGCCAGCAGTGGGCTTATGAACACTGAAGCTTTCTTT.

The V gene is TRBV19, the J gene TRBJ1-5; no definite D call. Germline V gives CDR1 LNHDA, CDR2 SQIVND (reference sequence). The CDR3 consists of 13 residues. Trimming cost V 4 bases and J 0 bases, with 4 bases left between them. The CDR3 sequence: CASSRISNQPQHF. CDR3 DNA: TGTGCCAGTAGTAGAATTAGCAATCAGCCCCAGCATTTT.

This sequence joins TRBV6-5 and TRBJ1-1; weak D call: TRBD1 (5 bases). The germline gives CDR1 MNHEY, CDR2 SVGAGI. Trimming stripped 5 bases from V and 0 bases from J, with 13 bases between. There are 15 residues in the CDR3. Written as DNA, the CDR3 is TGTGCCAGCAGTCGCCTGGACACTTTGAACACTGAAGCTTTCTTT. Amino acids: CASSRLDTLNTEAFF.

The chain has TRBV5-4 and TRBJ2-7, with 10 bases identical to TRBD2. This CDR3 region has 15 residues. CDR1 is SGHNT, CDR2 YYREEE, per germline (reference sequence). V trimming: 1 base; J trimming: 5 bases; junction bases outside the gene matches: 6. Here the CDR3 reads CASSLWLAGEDEQYF. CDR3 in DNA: TGTGCCAGCAGCTTGTGGCTAGCGGGAGAGGACGAGCAGTACTTC.

Written as DNA, the CDR3 is TGTGCCAGCAGCGACCGGGGAGGGCCCGGCGAGCAGTACTTC. Its translation is CASSDRGGPGEQYF. The gene calls are TRBV9 and TRBJ2-7, with 7 bases fitting TRBD2. J lost 6 bases, V lost 3 bases, and 9 bases had no gene match. Per germline, CDR1 SGDLS and CDR2 YYNGEE. This CDR3 is 14 amino acids long. The full variable domain, its missing parts supplied by reference TRBV9 and TRBJ2-7, is DSGVTQTPKHLITATGQRVTLRCSPRSGDLSVYWYQQSLDQGLQFLIQYYNGEERAKGNILERFSAQQFPDLHSELNLSSLELGDSALYFCASSDRGGPGEQYFGPGTRLTVT.

The CDR3 here is CASSLVLGNTEAFF. For the CDR3, the DNA is TGTGCCAGCAGCTTGGTGCTGGGGAACACTGAAGCTTTCTTT. The chain carries TRBV13 and TRBJ1-1; D call uncertain. Germline CDR1 is PRHDT and CDR2 is FYEKMQ (reference sequence). Between the trimmed V and J ends, which lost 3 bases and 1 base, there was a span of 9 bases. This CDR3 has 14 residues.

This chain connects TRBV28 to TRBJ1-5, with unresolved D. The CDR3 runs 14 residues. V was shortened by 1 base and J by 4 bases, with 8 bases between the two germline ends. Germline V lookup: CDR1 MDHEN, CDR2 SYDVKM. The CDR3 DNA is TGTGCCAGCAGTTTATTCGAGGAAAATCAGCCCCAGCATTTT. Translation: CASSLFEENQPQHF.

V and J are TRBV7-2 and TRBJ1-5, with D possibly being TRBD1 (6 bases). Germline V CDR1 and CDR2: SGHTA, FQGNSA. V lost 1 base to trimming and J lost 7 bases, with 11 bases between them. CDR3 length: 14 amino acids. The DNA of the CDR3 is TGTGCCAGCAGCTTAGTAGGGGGGGACCAGCCCCAGCATTTT. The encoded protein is CASSLVGGDQPQHF.

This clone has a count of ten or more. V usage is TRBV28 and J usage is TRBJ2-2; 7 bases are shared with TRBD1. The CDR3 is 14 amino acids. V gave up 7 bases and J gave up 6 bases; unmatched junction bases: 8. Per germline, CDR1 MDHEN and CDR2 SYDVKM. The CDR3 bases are TGTGCCAGCACTTCCGGACAGGCCCCCGGGGAGCTGTTTTTT. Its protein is CASTSGQAPGELFF. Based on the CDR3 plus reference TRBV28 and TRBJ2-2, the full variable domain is DVKVTQSSRYLVKRTGEKVFLECVQDMDHENMFWYRQDPGLGLRLIYFSYDVKMKEKGDIPEGYSVSREKKERFSLILESASTNQTSMYLCASTSGQAPGELFFGEGSRLTVL.

The CDR3 nucleotides are TGTGCCAGTAGTCCCGGAAGAGGGAGGGCTGGAAACACCATATATTTT. The encoded protein is CASSPGRGRAGNTIYF. This rearrangement joins TRBV19 to TRBJ1-3; D call uncertain. V was shortened by 5 bases and J by 2 bases, with 16 bases between the two germline ends. The CDR3 length is 16 residues. CDR1 LNHDA and CDR2 SQIVND come from the germline V gene (reference sequence). Drawing the rest from reference TRBV19 and TRBJ1-3, the complete variable domain is DGGITQSPKYLFRKEGQNVTLSCEQNLNHDAMYWYRQDPGQGLRLIYYSQIVNDFQKGDIAEGYSVSREKKESFPLTVTSAQKNPTAFYLCASSPGRGRAGNTIYFGEGSWLTVV.

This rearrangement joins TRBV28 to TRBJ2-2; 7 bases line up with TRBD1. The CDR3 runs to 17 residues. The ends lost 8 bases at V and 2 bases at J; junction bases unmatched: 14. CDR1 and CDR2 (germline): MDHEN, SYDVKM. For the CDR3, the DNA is TGTGCCAGCCTATCCCTTCGGGGACAGAGTAACACCGGGGAGCTGTTTTTT. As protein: CASLSLRGQSNTGELFF.